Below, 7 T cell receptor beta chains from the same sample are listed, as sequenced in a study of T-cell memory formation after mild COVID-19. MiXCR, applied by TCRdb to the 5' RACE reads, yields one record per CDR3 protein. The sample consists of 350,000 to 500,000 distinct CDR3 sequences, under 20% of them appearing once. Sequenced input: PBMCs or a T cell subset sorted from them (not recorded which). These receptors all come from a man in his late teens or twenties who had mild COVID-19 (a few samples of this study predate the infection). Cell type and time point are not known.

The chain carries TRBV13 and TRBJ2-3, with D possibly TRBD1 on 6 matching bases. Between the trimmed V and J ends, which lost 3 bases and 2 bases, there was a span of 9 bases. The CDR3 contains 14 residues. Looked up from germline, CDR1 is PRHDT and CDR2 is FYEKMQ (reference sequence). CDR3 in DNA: TGTGCCAGCAGCTTCCGGACAGTCACAGATACGCAGTATTTT. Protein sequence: CASSFRTVTDTQYF.

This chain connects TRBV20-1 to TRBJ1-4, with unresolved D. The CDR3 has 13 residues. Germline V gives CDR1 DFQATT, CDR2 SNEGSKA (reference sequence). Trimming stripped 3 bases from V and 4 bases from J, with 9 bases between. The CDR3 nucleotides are TGCAGTGCTAGTGGCCAGAATAATGAAAAACTGTTTTTT. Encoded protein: CSASGQNNEKLFF.

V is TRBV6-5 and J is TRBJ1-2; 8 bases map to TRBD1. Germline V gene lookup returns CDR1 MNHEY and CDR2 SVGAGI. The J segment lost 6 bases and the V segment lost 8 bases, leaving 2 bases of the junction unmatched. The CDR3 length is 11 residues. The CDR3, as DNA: TGTGCCAGCGGACAGGGTCATGGCTACACCTTC. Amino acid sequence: CASGQGHGYTF.

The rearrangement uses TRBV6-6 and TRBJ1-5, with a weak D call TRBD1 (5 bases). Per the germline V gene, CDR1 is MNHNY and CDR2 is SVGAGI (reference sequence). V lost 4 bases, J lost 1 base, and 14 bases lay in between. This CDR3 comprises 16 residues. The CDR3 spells CASSSVQGWSNQPQHF. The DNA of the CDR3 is TGTGCCAGCAGTTCGGTCCAGGGTTGGAGCAATCAGCCCCAGCATTTT.

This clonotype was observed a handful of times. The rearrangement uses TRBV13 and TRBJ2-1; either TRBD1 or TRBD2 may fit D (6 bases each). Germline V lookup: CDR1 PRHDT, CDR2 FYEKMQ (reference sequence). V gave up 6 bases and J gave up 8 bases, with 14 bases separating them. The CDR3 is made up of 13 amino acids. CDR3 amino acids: CASRGGAVDEQFF. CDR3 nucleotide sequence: TGTGCCAGCAGGGGGGGCGCCGTGGATGAGCAGTTCTTC. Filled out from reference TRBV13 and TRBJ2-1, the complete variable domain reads AAGVIQSPRHLIKEKRETATLKCYPIPRHDTVYWYQQGPGQDPQFLISFYEKMQSDKGSIPDRFSAQQFSDYHSELNMSSLELGDSALYFCASRGGAVDEQFFGPGTRLTVL.

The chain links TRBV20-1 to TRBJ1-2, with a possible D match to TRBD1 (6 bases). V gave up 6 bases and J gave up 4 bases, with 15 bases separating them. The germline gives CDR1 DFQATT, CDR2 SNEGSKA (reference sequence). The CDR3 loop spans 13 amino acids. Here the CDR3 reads CSANRDSSYGYTF. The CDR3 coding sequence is TGCAGTGCGAACAGGGATTCGAGCTATGGCTACACCTTC.

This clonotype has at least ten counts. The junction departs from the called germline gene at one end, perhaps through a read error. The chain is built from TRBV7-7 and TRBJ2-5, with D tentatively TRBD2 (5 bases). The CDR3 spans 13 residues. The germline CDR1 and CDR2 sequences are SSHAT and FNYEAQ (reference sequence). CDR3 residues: CASSLGRGETQYF. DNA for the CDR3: TGTGCTAGCAGCTTAGGCCGAGGGGAGACCCAGTACTTC.